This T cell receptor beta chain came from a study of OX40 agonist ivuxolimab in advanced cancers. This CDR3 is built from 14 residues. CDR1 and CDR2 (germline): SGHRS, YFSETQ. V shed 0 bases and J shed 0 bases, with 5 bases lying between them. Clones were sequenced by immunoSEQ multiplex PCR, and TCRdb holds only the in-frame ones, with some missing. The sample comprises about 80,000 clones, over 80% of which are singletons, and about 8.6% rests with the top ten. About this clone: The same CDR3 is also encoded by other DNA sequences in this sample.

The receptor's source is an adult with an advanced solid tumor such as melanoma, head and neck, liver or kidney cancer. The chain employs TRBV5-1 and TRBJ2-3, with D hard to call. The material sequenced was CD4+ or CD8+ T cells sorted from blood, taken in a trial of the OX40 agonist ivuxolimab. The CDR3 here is CASSLALSTDTQYF. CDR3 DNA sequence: TGCGCCAGCAGCTTGGCTCTTAGCACAGATACGCAGTATTTT.